Each of the 25 T cell receptor beta chains below was sequenced from the same sample in a study of shared clonotypes between healthy human individuals. Data came from immunoSEQ multiplex PCR; TCRdb stores just in-frame clones and leaves some out. This table has 2 million to 2.5 million clones, around 92% appearing once. Sequenced sample: naive CD4+ T cells from PBMCs. This sample's subset: CD45RA+ positively selected. Receptors were obtained from a young man in good health. Some clones in this sample may be carry-over from other donors' samples.

This clone occurred once. The chain links TRBV5-1 to TRBJ2-5; D might be TRBD1 or TRBD2, each matching 5 bases. The CDR3 totals 13 residues. Between the trimmed V and J ends, which lost 0 bases and 7 bases, there was a span of 10 bases. CDR1 is SGHRS and CDR2 is YFSETQ in the germline V gene. Here the CDR3 DNA reads TGCGCCAGCAGCTTGGCCGAGAGGGGGACCCAGTACTTC. This translates into CASSLAERGTQYF.

The V and J genes are TRBV9 and TRBJ2-3; 16 positions agree with TRBD2. V shed 4 bases and J 4 bases; nucleotides not matched to a gene: 3. Germline V lookup: CDR1 SGDLS, CDR2 YYNGEE. The CDR3 is 16 amino acids. The CDR3 DNA reads TGTGCCAGCAGCCCCGGGACTAGCGGGAGGGCAGATACGCAGTATTTT. Translating gives CASSPGTSGRADTQYF.

The rearrangement uses TRBV27 and TRBJ2-3, with 7 bases lining up with TRBD1. V gave up 6 bases and J gave up 3 bases; unmatched junction bases: 9. CDR1 and CDR2 (germline): MNHEY, SMNVEV (reference sequence). This CDR3 contains 15 residues. This CDR3 reads CASRYRRGPTDTQYF. In DNA, the CDR3 is TGTGCCAGCAGGTACCGAAGGGGGCCGACAGATACGCAGTATTTT.

This clone appeared once. The rearrangement joins TRBV2 to TRBJ2-4, with 7 bases lining up with TRBD1. Losses at the gene ends were 6 bases for V and 6 bases for J; bases not matched to a gene: 2. Germline V gene sequence: CDR1 SNHLY, CDR2 FYNNEI. The CDR3 runs to 12 residues. CDR3 amino acids: CASRAGGNIQYF. DNA of the CDR3: TGTGCCAGCAGGGCAGGGGGAAACATTCAGTACTTC.

The sample holds a few counts of this clone. This chain connects TRBV2 to TRBJ1-5; D perhaps matches TRBD1 (5 bases). The CDR3 covers 12 residues. With 7 bases removed from V and 5 bases from J, the gap between germline ends came to 9 bases. From germline, CDR1 is SNHLY and CDR2 FYNNEI. The CDR3 here is CASTEGYQPQHF. In DNA, the CDR3 is TGTGCCAGCACCGAGGGGTATCAGCCCCAGCATTTT. The full variable domain, in which reference TRBV2 and TRBJ1-5 provide the parts outside the CDR3, is EPEVTQTPSHQVTQMGQEVILRCVPISNHLYFYWYRQILGQKVEFLVSFYNNEISEKSEIFDDQFSVERPDGSNFTLKIRSTKLEDSAMYFCASTEGYQPQHFGDGTRLSIL.

The V call is TRBV12-5, the J call TRBJ2-1, with 7 bases matching TRBD2. Germline-derived CDR1 and CDR2 are LGHNT and FRNRAP. V lost 5 bases and J lost 0; bases outside the gene matches: 4. The CDR3 loop spans 15 amino acids. The CDR3, as DNA: TGTGCTAGTGGTCCGGGACTACCCTCCTACAATGAGCAGTTCTTC. This gives the protein CASGPGLPSYNEQFF.

V usage is TRBV7-2 and J usage is TRBJ1-2, with D maybe TRBD1 (5 bases). V lost 7 bases and J lost 4, with 16 bases in between. Germline V gene data show CDR1 as SGHTA and CDR2 as FQGNSA. This CDR3 has 14 residues. The CDR3 sequence is CASKNRRDLYGYTF. DNA for the CDR3: TGTGCCAGCAAGAACAGGAGGGACCTCTATGGCTACACCTTC.

The chain uses TRBV5-1 and TRBJ2-6; 10 bases map to TRBD1. The CDR3 is 19 amino acids. Germline trimming cut 2 bases from V and 2 bases from J; bases unmatched to any gene: 10. Germline V gene lookup returns CDR1 SGHRS and CDR2 YFSETQ. The CDR3: CASSFHLGQGRTGANVLTF. The DNA of the CDR3 is TGCGCCAGCAGCTTCCACTTGGGACAGGGGAGGACTGGGGCCAACGTCCTGACTTTC.

V and J are TRBV5-4 and TRBJ2-1; a weak D match, TRBD2 (6 bases). The CDR3 extends over 17 amino acids. In germline, CDR1 is SGHNT, CDR2 YYREEE (reference sequence). Trimming removed 1 base from V and 4 bases from J, with 18 bases in between. The CDR3 region is CASSLRSRWGEYNEQFF. CDR3 DNA sequence: TGTGCCAGCAGCTTGCGGTCCAGGTGGGGGGAATACAATGAGCAGTTCTTC.

The rearrangement joins TRBV29-1 to TRBJ1-4; D not certain. V dropped 4 bases and J dropped 2 bases, with 11 bases sitting between them. This CDR3 has 14 residues. From germline, CDR1 is SQVTM and CDR2 ANQGSEA. The CDR3 region has the DNA TGCAGCGTTGCGCGGGGATCCACTAATGAAAAACTGTTTTTT. Translation gives CSVARGSTNEKLFF.

The rearrangement uses TRBV4-1 and TRBJ2-7, with 7 bases fitting TRBD1. The V gene's germline CDR1 is MGHRA and CDR2 YSYEKL. The CDR3 sequence is 13 residues long. With 4 bases clipped from V and 5 bases from J, the junction kept 5 bases outside the gene matches. The CDR3 here is CASSRTGLDEQYF. CDR3 DNA sequence: TGCGCCAGCAGCCGGACAGGTCTGGACGAGCAGTACTTC.

The V call is TRBV19, the J call TRBJ2-7, with 9 bases fitting TRBD2. The germline V gene has CDR1 LNHDA and CDR2 SQIVND (reference sequence). The CDR3 has 14 amino acids. V dropped 3 bases and J dropped 5; count of bases not matched to a gene: 5. CDR3 bases: TGTGCCAGTAGTATGCTAGCGGGAACCCACGAGCAGTACTTC. This sequence encodes CASSMLAGTHEQYF.

V usage is TRBV11-3 and J usage is TRBJ2-3; maybe TRBD1 (6 bases). Trimming removed 3 bases at V and 2 bases at J, with 9 bases between. In germline, CDR1 is SGHNT, CDR2 YENEEA. The CDR3 sequence is 14 residues long. CDR3 sequence reads: CASSFGQITDTQYF. The DNA for the CDR3 is TGTGCCAGCAGCTTTGGACAGATCACAGATACGCAGTATTTT.

V is TRBV6-1 and J is TRBJ2-2; 7 bases line up with TRBD2. Germline V gene lookup returns CDR1 MNHNS and CDR2 SASEGT. V lost 0 bases, J lost 0 bases, and 4 bases stayed unmatched. The CDR3 is 17 amino acids. The CDR3 is CASSEAFAGANTGELFF. The DNA of the CDR3 is TGTGCCAGCAGTGAAGCGTTTGCGGGAGCGAACACCGGGGAGCTGTTTTTT.

The chain's CDR3 is CASRSFADTQYF. CDR3 in DNA: TGTGCCAGCAGGTCATTCGCAGATACGCAGTATTTT. This chain connects TRBV28 to TRBJ2-3; D uncertain. Trimming removed 6 bases at V and 4 bases at J, with 8 bases between. The germline gives CDR1 MDHEN, CDR2 SYDVKM. The CDR3 runs to 12 residues.

The genes are TRBV7-8 and TRBJ2-5; the D gene is possibly TRBD2 (5 bases). V was trimmed by 5 bases and J by 4 bases, leaving 17 bases between them. The CDR3 is 15 amino acids. Germline V gene sequence: CDR1 SGHVS, CDR2 FQNEAQ. CDR3 region: CASSLRGPSRETQYF. CDR3 DNA sequence: TGTGCCAGCAGCCTACGAGGGCCTAGCAGAGAGACCCAGTACTTC.

Here the CDR3 reads CAWSTGAAPQYF. The CDR3, as DNA: TGTGCCTGGAGTACTGGAGCGGCGCCCCAGTACTTC. The chain combines TRBV30 with TRBJ2-5; the D gene is possibly TRBD2 (5 bases). The germline CDR1 and CDR2 sequences are GTSNPN and SVGIG (reference sequence). This CDR3 is 12 amino acids long. The V end was cut by 2 bases, the J end by 9 bases, with 13 bases between.

The chain has TRBV5-4 and TRBJ1-2; D might be TRBD1 (5 bases). This CDR3 contains 14 residues. Looked up from germline, CDR1 is SGHNT and CDR2 is YYREEE (reference sequence). Trimming cost V 5 bases and J 8 bases, with 19 bases left between them. DNA for the CDR3: TGTGCCAGCAGTCGGGGAGGGACGGAGTTAGGCTACACCTTC. Translating it yields CASSRGGTELGYTF.

Regarding this clone: A junction boundary mismatches the germline segment, possibly from a read error. This chain links TRBV2 with TRBJ2-3; tentative D call: TRBD1 (6 bases). Germline-derived CDR1 and CDR2 are SNHLY and FYNNEI. The CDR3 length is 14 residues. Written as DNA, the CDR3 is TGTGCCAGCAGGTCACAGGGTCGCACCGATACGCAGTATTTT. Translated: CASRSQGRTDTQYF.

The chain joins TRBV27 to TRBJ1-5, with a possible D match to TRBD1 (6 bases). There are 15 residues in the CDR3. CDR1 is MNHEY, CDR2 SMNVEV, per germline (reference sequence). The V and J ends lost 3 bases and 7 bases respectively, with 16 bases between them. The CDR3 here is CASSLRGGRGQPQHF. As DNA, the CDR3 is TGTGCCAGCAGTTTGAGGGGGGGACGGGGCCAGCCCCAGCATTTT.

The chain joins TRBV4-1 to TRBJ2-1, with 7 bases aligning to TRBD2. Germline trimming cut 1 base from V and 4 bases from J; bases unmatched to any gene: 4. The CDR3 is 15 amino acids. The germline V gene has CDR1 MGHRA and CDR2 YSYEKL. In DNA, the CDR3 is TGCGCCAGCAGCCAAGCCCTAGCGGATTACAATGAGCAGTTCTTC. This encodes CASSQALADYNEQFF.

This rearrangement joins TRBV28 to TRBJ2-5; tentatively, D is TRBD1 (5 bases). Looked up from germline, CDR1 is MDHEN and CDR2 is SYDVKM. The CDR3 extends over 15 amino acids. With 4 bases removed from V and 4 bases from J, the gap between germline ends came to 16 bases. CDR3 DNA: TGTGCCAGCAGTTCGGTAAGGGGCCTGGGAGAGACCCAGTACTTC. It yields the protein CASSSVRGLGETQYF.

The CDR3 DNA sequence: TGCGCCAGCAGCCCCTTCGAGAAAGAGACCCAGTACTTC. Its translation is CASSPFEKETQYF. This chain joins TRBV5-1 and TRBJ2-5; D gene uncertain. Germline CDR1 SGHRS, CDR2 YFSETQ. The CDR3 has 13 amino acids. V gave up 4 bases and J gave up 3 bases, with 10 bases separating them.

V is TRBV12-5 and J is TRBJ2-2, with 15 bases that match TRBD2. V lost 1 base, J lost 3 bases, and 3 bases stayed unmatched. Germline CDR1 is LGHNT and CDR2 is FRNRAP. This CDR3 has 18 residues. The DNA for the CDR3 is TGTGCTAGTGGTTTGGGGACTAGCGGGAGGGCGGACACCGGGGAGCTGTTTTTT. Its protein product is CASGLGTSGRADTGELFF. Together with reference TRBV12-5 and TRBJ2-2, the CDR3 gives the full variable domain: DARVTQTPRHKVTEMGQEVTMRCQPILGHNTVFWYRQTMMQGLELLAYFRNRAPLDDSGMPKDRFSAEMPDATLATLKIQPSEPRDSAVYFCASGLGTSGRADTGELFFGEGSRLTVL.

The rearrangement joins TRBV28 to TRBJ2-7; the match to TRBD2 covers 11 bases. The CDR3 is 15 amino acids. Trimming removed 2 bases from V and 4 bases from J; junction bases left unmatched: 4. CDR1 and CDR2 (germline): MDHEN, SYDVKM. CDR3 bases: TGTGCCAGCAGTTTAGCCAGGACTAGCGGGTACGAGCAGTACTTC. It translates to CASSLARTSGYEQYF.